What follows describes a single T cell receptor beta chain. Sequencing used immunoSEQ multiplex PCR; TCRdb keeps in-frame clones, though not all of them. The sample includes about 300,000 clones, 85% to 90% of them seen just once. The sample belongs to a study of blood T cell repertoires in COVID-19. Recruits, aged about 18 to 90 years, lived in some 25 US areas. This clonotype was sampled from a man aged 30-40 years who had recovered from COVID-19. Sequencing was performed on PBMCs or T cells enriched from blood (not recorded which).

For the CDR3, the DNA is TGTGCCACCAGCAGAGCCGTGGGGGGTGGGATCACTGAAGCTTTCTTT. It is translated as CATSRAVGGGITEAFF. The chain links TRBV15 to TRBJ1-1; a weak D match, TRBD1 (5 bases). Germline V gene sequence: CDR1 LNHNV, CDR2 YYDKDF (reference sequence). The CDR3 runs to 16 residues. Between the trimmed V and J ends, which lost 1 base and 4 bases, there was a span of 16 bases.